The 20 T cell receptor beta chains below come from one sample, sequenced in a study of identical twins (dated by TCRdb to the mid-2010s). Library generation was performed with 5' RACE. The data were produced on an Illumina HiSeq 2000. Using fastp at Q25 and MiXCR, TCRdb reprocessed the public reads and kept productive beta chains. When rows share a CDR3 protein, they turn into one entry using the most common DNA and genes. The table for this sample lists 650,000 to 750,000 distinct CDR3 sequences; 21% of them were counted only once. Jointly, the top ten make up 4% to 5.5% of the sample. These data also featured in a second study, about T cells expressing NK-cell markers.

Sequencing input: PBMCs. The receptors derive from a woman aged 18 to 35 in good health.

This clonotype was seen a few times. CDR3 sequence: CASSRHGGLNTEAFF. The CDR3 DNA reads TGCGCCAGCAGCCGTCACGGCGGTTTGAACACTGAAGCTTTCTTT. The J gene is TRBJ1-1, the V gene TRBV5-1; D is ambiguous. Trimming shortened V by 4 bases and J by 0 bases, and 13 bases separated the two germline ends. This CDR3 comprises 15 residues. Germline loops: CDR1 SGHRS, CDR2 YFSETQ.

The chain carries TRBV28 and TRBJ2-1, with D possibly being TRBD1 (5 bases). CDR3 size: 13 residues. V was shortened by 5 bases and J by 6 bases, with 11 bases between the two germline ends. CDR1 is MDHEN and CDR2 is SYDVKM in the germline V gene. In DNA, the CDR3 is TGTGCCAGCAGTCCCGTGACAGCCAATGAGCAGTTCTTC. It translates to CASSPVTANEQFF.

This clonotype turned up a few times. The chain couples TRBV6-1 to TRBJ2-1; TRBD2 might be the D (7 bases). The CDR3 runs 15 residues. Trimming removed 7 bases from V and 7 bases from J, with 20 bases in between. Germline lookup yields CDR1 MNHNS and CDR2 SASEGT. Written as DNA, the CDR3 is TGTGCCAGCATACCTAGGGGGGGGCATGCTAATGAGCAGTTCTTC. Residues: CASIPRGGHANEQFF.

This clonotype was seen at least ten times. This chain links TRBV6-5 with TRBJ2-3; D unresolved. The CDR3 is made up of 14 amino acids. Germline CDR1 MNHEY, CDR2 SVGAGI. V was pared by 0 bases and J by 1 base, with 5 bases between. The CDR3 DNA is TGTGCCAGCAGTTACTCGCCTGGCACAGATACGCAGTATTTT. Protein sequence: CASSYSPGTDTQYF.

CDR3 sequence: CSARDPLAGGANTGELFF. CDR3 nucleotides: TGCAGTGCTAGAGACCCACTAGCGGGAGGGGCGAACACCGGGGAGCTGTTTTTT. This chain uses TRBV20-1 with TRBJ2-2; 13 bases match TRBD2. The CDR3 is 18 residues long. V shed 0 bases, J shed 0 bases, and the junction held 4 bases outside the gene matches. Germline CDR1 reads DFQATT; CDR2 reads SNEGSKA (reference sequence).

J is TRBJ2-1 and V is TRBV20-1; D remains unclear. V lost 4 bases and J lost 8, with 9 bases in between. Germline V gives CDR1 DFQATT, CDR2 SNEGSKA (reference sequence). This CDR3 spans 11 amino acids. In DNA, the CDR3 is TGCAGTGCTAATTACCGGGATGAGCAGTTCTTC. It codes for CSANYRDEQFF.

The table lists this clonotype with a few counts. The J gene is TRBJ2-1, the V gene TRBV12-3 or TRBV12-4, with D maybe TRBD2 (5 bases). V dropped 2 bases and J dropped 4 bases, with 15 bases sitting between them. The CDR3 runs 16 residues. The CDR3 protein is CASSLRSSAVYNEQFF. In DNA form, the CDR3 reads TGTGCCAGCAGTTTAAGGTCGTCAGCGGTATACAATGAGCAGTTCTTC.

This clonotype was observed at least ten times. The rearrangement joins TRBV20-1 to TRBJ1-2, with 8 bases fitting TRBD1. With V trimmed by 4 bases and J by 6 bases, 1 base remained unmatched. The CDR3 has 11 amino acids. CDR1 is DFQATT and CDR2 is SNEGSKA in the germline V gene (reference sequence). This CDR3 reads CSAKTGDGYTF. For the CDR3, the DNA is TGCAGTGCTAAGACAGGGGATGGCTACACCTTC.

This clonotype was seen more than once but under ten times. The chain has TRBV29-1 and TRBJ2-7; D could derive from TRBD1 or TRBD2 (5 bases each). With 7 bases removed from V and 3 bases from J, the gap between germline ends came to 13 bases. From germline, CDR1 is SQVTM and CDR2 ANQGSEA. The CDR3 is 12 amino acids. CDR3 DNA sequence: TGCAGCGGAACCCGGGGCGACTACGAGCAGTACTTC. Translating it yields CSGTRGDYEQYF.

The CDR3, as DNA: TGTGCCATCAATCCCGCAGGGCGGGGGAACACTGAAGCTTTCTTT. Residues: CAINPAGRGNTEAFF. This rearrangement joins TRBV10-3 to TRBJ1-1; D is perhaps TRBD1 (5 bases). Germline CDR1 reads ENHRY; CDR2 reads SYGVKD. The CDR3 is made up of 15 amino acids. V was shortened by 7 bases and J by 1 base, with 16 bases between the two germline ends.

This clonotype was seen at least ten times. CDR3 in DNA: TGTGCCAGCAGCCATACAGGGGGTGAGCAGTTCTTC. Translating it yields CASSHTGGEQFF. The V and J genes are TRBV3-1 and TRBJ2-1; TRBD1 aligns across 8 bases. The germline gives CDR1 LGHDT, CDR2 YNNKEL (reference sequence). The CDR3 contains 12 residues. The V segment lost 3 bases and the J segment 9 bases; nucleotides outside the gene matches: 1.

V gene TRBV7-7 combines with J gene TRBJ2-5; D uncertain. V was pared by 5 bases and J by 3 bases, with 10 bases between. CDR1 is SSHAT and CDR2 is FNYEAQ in the germline V gene (reference sequence). The CDR3 is 13 amino acids. CDR3 residues: CASSPRPEETQYF. DNA for the CDR3: TGTGCCAGCAGCCCTAGACCCGAAGAGACCCAGTACTTC.

This clonotype was detected only a few times. The chain has TRBV6-4 and TRBJ2-3; 9 nucleotides align to TRBD1. The CDR3 is made up of 16 amino acids. The ends lost 5 bases at V and 7 bases at J; junction bases unmatched: 13. Looked up from germline, CDR1 is MRHNA and CDR2 is SNTAGT. The CDR3 reads CASSPTGTGIVYTQYF. The CDR3 region has the DNA TGTGCCAGCAGTCCTACCGGGACAGGGATCGTGTATACGCAGTATTTT.

The chain links TRBV12-3 or TRBV12-4 to TRBJ2-3; TRBD2 agrees at 12 bases. V lost 7 bases, J lost 7 bases, and 9 bases stayed unmatched. CDR3 length: 15 residues. DNA of the CDR3: TGTGCCAGCACCCCACGACTAGCGGGAGACAATACGCAGTATTTT. Protein: CASTPRLAGDNTQYF.

This clonotype was detected many times. This sequence joins TRBV6-5 and TRBJ2-1; 9 bases are shared with TRBD2. This CDR3 has 12 residues. V was clipped by 9 bases and J by 6 bases; unmatched bases: 3. Germline V gene data show CDR1 as MNHEY and CDR2 as SVGAGI. CDR3 residues: CASSTSGNEQFF. The DNA of the CDR3 is TGTGCCAGTTCGACTAGCGGCAATGAGCAGTTCTTC.

The chain carries TRBV15 and TRBJ2-1; a weak D match, TRBD2 (5 bases). The V gene's germline CDR1 is LNHNV and CDR2 YYDKDF (reference sequence). The CDR3 contains 15 residues. Trimming pared 3 bases from V and 3 bases from J, leaving 12 bases between. CDR3 region: CATSSDYEFYNEQFF. In DNA, the CDR3 is TGTGCCACCAGCAGTGACTACGAGTTCTACAATGAGCAGTTCTTC.

The rearrangement joins TRBV18 to TRBJ2-1; D may be TRBD2 (5 bases). There are 15 residues in the CDR3. The germline V gene encodes CDR1 KGHSH and CDR2 LQKENI. V was shortened by 0 bases and J by 3 bases, with 9 bases between the two germline ends. The CDR3 reads CASSPPNGDYNEQFF. In nucleotides, the CDR3 is TGTGCCAGCTCACCACCTAACGGGGACTACAATGAGCAGTTCTTC.

The chain recombines TRBV19 with TRBJ2-3, with a tentative D call TRBD1 (6 bases). Per the germline V gene, CDR1 is LNHDA and CDR2 is SQIVND (reference sequence). Trimming cost V 9 bases and J 4 bases, with 20 bases left between them. This CDR3 has 15 amino acids. In DNA, the CDR3 is TGTGCCAGCCAGGGGACGGTGAGTGGTGCAGATACGCAGTATTTT. Encoded protein: CASQGTVSGADTQYF.

This rearrangement joins TRBV5-1 to TRBJ2-3; 14 positions agree with TRBD2. Germline values: CDR1 SGHRS, CDR2 YFSETQ. This CDR3 contains 17 residues. Losses at the gene ends were 4 bases for V and 0 bases for J; bases not matched to a gene: 4. The DNA of the CDR3 is TGCGCCAGCAGCGGGGGACTAGCGGGGGCTAGCACAGATACGCAGTATTTT. The encoded protein is CASSGGLAGASTDTQYF.

This clonotype showed up just a few times. This chain joins TRBV20-1 and TRBJ2-5; D gene unclear. This CDR3 spans 14 amino acids. The germline CDR1 and CDR2 sequences are DFQATT and SNEGSKA (reference sequence). Trimming shortened V by 1 base and J by 7 bases, and 16 bases separated the two germline ends. The CDR3 sequence is CSARGPGPLVTQYF. CDR3 coding DNA: TGCAGTGCTAGAGGTCCCGGGCCATTAGTGACCCAGTACTTC.